This T cell receptor beta chain originates from a study of shared clonotypes between healthy human individuals. Study-level background: The cohort comprised two women and a few men. Their ages spanned 18 to 49 years.

The authors distributed each subset's genomic DNA evenly over several immunoSEQ plates. Libraries were prepared by immunoSEQ multiplex PCR; TCRdb keeps only in-frame clonotypes and omits some of them. The sample has about 640,000 clones; around 72% are singletons. Looked up from germline, CDR1 is LNHDA and CDR2 is SQIVND (reference sequence). V lost 5 bases, J lost 0 bases, and 17 bases lay in between. This CDR3 is built from 17 residues. The sample comprised memory CD4+ T cells sorted from blood. Regarding subset: CD45RA-negative fraction. This clonotype originated in a woman in her twenties or thirties in good health. This sequence joins TRBV19 and TRBJ2-4; possibly TRBD2 for D (5 bases). DNA for the CDR3: TGTGCCAGTAGTCCGACCCTGGGAGACCTAGCCAAAAACATTCAGTACTTC. This gives the protein CASSPTLGDLAKNIQYF.